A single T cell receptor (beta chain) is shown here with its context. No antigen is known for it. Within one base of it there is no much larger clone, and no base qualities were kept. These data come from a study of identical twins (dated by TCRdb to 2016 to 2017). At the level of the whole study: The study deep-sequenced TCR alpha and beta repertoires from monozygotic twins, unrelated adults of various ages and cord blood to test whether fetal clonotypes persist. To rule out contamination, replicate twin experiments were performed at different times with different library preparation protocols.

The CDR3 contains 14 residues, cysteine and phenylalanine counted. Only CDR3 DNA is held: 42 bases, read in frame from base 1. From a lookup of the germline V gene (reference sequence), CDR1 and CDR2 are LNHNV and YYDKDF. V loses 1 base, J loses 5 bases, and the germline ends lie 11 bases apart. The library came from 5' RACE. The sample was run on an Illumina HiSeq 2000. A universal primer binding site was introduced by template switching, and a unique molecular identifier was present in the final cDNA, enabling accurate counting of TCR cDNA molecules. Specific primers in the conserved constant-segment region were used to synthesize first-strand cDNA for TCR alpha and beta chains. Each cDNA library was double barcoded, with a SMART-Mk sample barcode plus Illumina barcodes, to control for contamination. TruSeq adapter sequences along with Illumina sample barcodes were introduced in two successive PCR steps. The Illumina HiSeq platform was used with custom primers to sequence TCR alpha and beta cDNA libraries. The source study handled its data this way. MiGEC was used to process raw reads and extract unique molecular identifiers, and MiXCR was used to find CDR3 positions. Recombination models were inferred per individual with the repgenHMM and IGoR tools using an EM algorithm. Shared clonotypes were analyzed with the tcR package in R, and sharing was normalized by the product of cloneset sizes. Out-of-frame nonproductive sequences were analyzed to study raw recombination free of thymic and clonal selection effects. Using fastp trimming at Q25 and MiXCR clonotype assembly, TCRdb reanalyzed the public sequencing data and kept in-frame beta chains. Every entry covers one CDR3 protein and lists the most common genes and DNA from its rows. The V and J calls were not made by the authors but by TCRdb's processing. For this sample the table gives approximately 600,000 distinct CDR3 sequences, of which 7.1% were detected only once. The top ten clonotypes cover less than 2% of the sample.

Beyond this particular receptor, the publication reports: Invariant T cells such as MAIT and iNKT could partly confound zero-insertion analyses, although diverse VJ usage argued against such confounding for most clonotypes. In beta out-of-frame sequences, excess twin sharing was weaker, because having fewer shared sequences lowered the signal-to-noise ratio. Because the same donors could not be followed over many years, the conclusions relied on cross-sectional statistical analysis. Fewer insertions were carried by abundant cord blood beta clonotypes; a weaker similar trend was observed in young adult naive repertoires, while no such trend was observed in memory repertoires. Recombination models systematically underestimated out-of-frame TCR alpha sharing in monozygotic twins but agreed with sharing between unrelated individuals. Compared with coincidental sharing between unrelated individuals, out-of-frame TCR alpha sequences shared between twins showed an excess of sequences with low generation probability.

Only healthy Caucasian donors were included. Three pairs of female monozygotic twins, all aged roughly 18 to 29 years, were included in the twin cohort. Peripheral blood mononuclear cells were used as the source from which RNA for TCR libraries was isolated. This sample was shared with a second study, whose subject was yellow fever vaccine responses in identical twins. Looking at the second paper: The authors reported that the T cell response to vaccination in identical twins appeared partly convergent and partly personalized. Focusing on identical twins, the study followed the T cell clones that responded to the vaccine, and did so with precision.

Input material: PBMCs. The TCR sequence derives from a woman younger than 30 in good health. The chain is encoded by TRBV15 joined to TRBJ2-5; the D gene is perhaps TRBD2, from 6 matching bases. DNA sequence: TGTGCCACCAGCAGAGTGGCGGGAACGGAGACCCAGTACTTC. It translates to CATSRVAGTETQYF.